The 21 T cell receptor beta chains listed next were all sequenced from one sample in a study of beta chain features in type 1 diabetes. The isolated RNA, all of it, was reverse transcribed, so expressed TCRB transcripts were what got sequenced. Assay used: immunoSEQ multiplex PCR; TCRdb lists only in-frame clones, some missing. Of some 410,000 clones listed, approximately 10% are singletons. Sequencing was performed on naive CD4+ T cells from blood. The receptor source for this set is a woman between 18 and 29 years old in good health.

CDR3 in amino acids: CASSLTTGGQAEAFF. CDR3 nucleotide sequence: TGTGCCAGCAGCTTAACGACTGGGGGCCAAGCTGAAGCTTTCTTT. The chain employs TRBV7-9 and TRBJ1-1, with D perhaps TRBD1 (6 bases). The CDR3 loop spans 15 amino acids. Trimming cost V 2 bases and J 6 bases, with 16 bases left between them. Germline CDR1 and CDR2: SEHNR and FQNEAQ (reference sequence).

The chain is built from TRBV10-3 and TRBJ2-5; 9 bases align to TRBD2. J gave up 2 bases and V 10 bases, and 8 bases lay outside the gene matches. The length of the CDR3 is 14 residues. The germline gives CDR1 ENHRY, CDR2 SYGVKD. CDR3 in amino acids: CATLAGGIQETQYF. The CDR3 DNA follows: TGTGCCACCCTCGCGGGAGGGATACAAGAGACCCAGTACTTC.

In DNA form, the CDR3 reads TGCGCCAGCAGCCCGACTAGCGGGAGCTCCTACAATGAGCAGTTCTTC. Translation: CASSPTSGSSYNEQFF. The chain carries TRBV5-1 and TRBJ2-1; 12 bases agree with TRBD2. The CDR3 has 16 amino acids. V shed 4 bases and J 0 bases; nucleotides not matched to a gene: 2. The germline gives CDR1 SGHRS, CDR2 YFSETQ.

This clone was recorded a few times. The rearrangement joins TRBV2 to TRBJ2-1, with TRBD2 matching over 10 bases. The V segment lost 10 bases and the J segment 16 bases; nucleotides outside the gene matches: 13. This CDR3 is built from 12 residues. Germline V lookup: CDR1 SNHLY, CDR2 FYNNEI. The CDR3 region is CATRRLAGEKFF. The CDR3 DNA is TGTGCCACTCGGCGGCTAGCGGGAGAGAAATTCTTC.

The J gene is TRBJ2-7, the V gene TRBV19; 8 bases agree with TRBD1. CDR3 length: 15 residues. CDR1 and CDR2 from the germline V gene are LNHDA and SQIVND (reference sequence). The trim removed 5 bases at V and 1 base at J, leaving 7 bases unmatched. CDR3 region: CASSAWTGTSYEQYF. CDR3 DNA sequence: TGTGCCAGTAGTGCCTGGACAGGGACATCCTACGAGCAGTACTTC.

The sample holds one count of this clone. The V gene is TRBV10-3, the J gene TRBJ2-7; TRBD1 is a possible D gene (5 bases). This CDR3 has 15 amino acids. Trimming shortened V by 10 bases and J by 2 bases, and 21 bases separated the two germline ends. The germline CDR1 and CDR2 sequences are ENHRY and SYGVKD. The CDR3: CATAAFPRGPYEQYV. Here the CDR3 DNA reads TGTGCCACGGCCGCCTTTCCTAGGGGCCCCTACGAGCAGTACGTC.

The rearrangement links TRBV7-9 to TRBJ2-1; D may match TRBD1 or TRBD2 (5 bases each). CDR3 length equals 14 residues. Germline assignment: CDR1 SEHNR and CDR2 FQNEAQ (reference sequence). The germline V and J ends were trimmed by 7 bases and 5 bases, with 15 bases remaining between them. In nucleotides, the CDR3 is TGTGCCAGCAACGACCTCGGGACGAACAATGAGCAGTTCTTC. This translates into CASNDLGTNNEQFF.

This chain connects TRBV19 to TRBJ2-1; 9 bases fit TRBD2. Germline V gene sequence: CDR1 LNHDA, CDR2 SQIVND (reference sequence). Trimming cost V 7 bases and J 3 bases; bases outside gene matches: 16. This CDR3 is 18 amino acids long. This CDR3 reads CASTPGGGRALGYNEQFF. CDR3 DNA: TGTGCCAGTACTCCCGGAGGCGGGAGGGCTTTGGGCTACAATGAGCAGTTCTTC. Complete variable domain (other parts from reference TRBV19 and TRBJ2-1): DGGITQSPKYLFRKEGQNVTLSCEQNLNHDAMYWYRQDPGQGLRLIYYSQIVNDFQKGDIAEGYSVSREKKESFPLTVTSAQKNPTAFYLCASTPGGGRALGYNEQFFGPGTRLTVL.

The chain recombines TRBV5-1 with TRBJ1-1; D may be TRBD1 (6 bases). The CDR3 spans 14 residues. Trimming removed 1 base from V and 1 base from J, with 8 bases in between. In germline, CDR1 is SGHRS, CDR2 YFSETQ. CDR3 DNA: TGCGCCAGCAGCTTGACAGGGAAGAACACTGAAGCTTTCTTT. Translation gives CASSLTGKNTEAFF.

J is TRBJ1-1 and V is TRBV9; D gene uncertain. CDR1 SGDLS and CDR2 YYNGEE come from the germline V gene. The V end lost 3 bases, the J end lost 1 base, and 10 bases lay between the germline ends. CDR3 length: 14 residues. The CDR3: CASSESAANTEAFF. DNA of the CDR3: TGTGCCAGCAGCGAGTCGGCCGCGAACACTGAAGCTTTCTTT.

This clone came up a few times. The V gene is TRBV5-4, the J gene TRBJ2-7; weak D call: TRBD1 (6 bases). Germline values: CDR1 SGHNT, CDR2 YYREEE (reference sequence). The CDR3 runs to 14 residues. Between the trimmed V and J ends, which lost 4 bases and 5 bases, there was a span of 16 bases. The CDR3 sequence: CASSTGTKNNEQYV. CDR3 DNA sequence: TGTGCCAGCAGCACCGGGACAAAAAATAACGAGCAGTACGTC.

The chain employs TRBV18 and TRBJ2-5; weak D call: TRBD1 (5 bases). V lost 4 bases and J lost 2, with 11 bases in between. Germline lookup yields CDR1 KGHSH and CDR2 LQKENI. The CDR3 is 14 residues long. The CDR3 sequence is CASSQTDFQETQYF. CDR3 DNA: TGTGCCAGCTCACAGACAGATTTTCAAGAGACCCAGTACTTC.

This clone turned up a few times. This sequence joins TRBV2 and TRBJ1-6; D remains unclear. The CDR3 is made up of 11 amino acids. Germline CDR1 and CDR2: SNHLY and FYNNEI. V was shortened by 6 bases and J by 10 bases, with 7 bases between the two germline ends. CDR3 sequence reads: CASSQASPLHF. The CDR3 DNA sequence: TGTGCCAGCAGCCAGGCGTCACCCCTCCACTTT.

Only one count was recorded for this clone. The chain couples TRBV9 to TRBJ1-4; possibly TRBD1 for D (5 bases). Germline V gene sequence: CDR1 SGDLS, CDR2 YYNGEE. The V gene lost 3 bases and the J gene lost 3 bases, with 15 bases spanning the gap. The CDR3 totals 16 residues. CDR3 residues: CASSEAGRLANEKLFF. The CDR3 nucleotides read TGTGCCAGCAGCGAGGCAGGGCGGTTGGCTAATGAAAAACTGTTTTTT.

J is TRBJ2-5 and V is TRBV5-1, with 7 bases lining up with TRBD1. Germline trimming cut 4 bases from V and 3 bases from J; bases unmatched to any gene: 3. This CDR3 comprises 13 residues. CDR1 and CDR2 from the germline V gene are SGHRS and YFSETQ. The CDR3 here is CASSIQGKETQYF. The CDR3 region has the DNA TGCGCCAGCAGCATACAGGGGAAAGAGACCCAGTACTTC.

The rearrangement links TRBV7-2 to TRBJ2-1; 9 bases line up with TRBD1. Germline CDR1 SGHTA, CDR2 FQGNSA. The CDR3 is 15 residues long. J gave up 4 bases and V 7 bases, and 8 bases lay outside the gene matches. CDR3 sequence (DNA): TGTGCCAGCACCCTATTGGGGACAGGGTACAATGAGCAGTTCTTC. It is translated as CASTLLGTGYNEQFF.

V usage is TRBV5-1 and J usage is TRBJ2-1, with TRBD2 identical over 7 bases. The trim removed 0 bases at V and 7 bases at J, leaving 13 bases unmatched. Germline V gene data show CDR1 as SGHRS and CDR2 as YFSETQ. The CDR3 length is 17 residues. The DNA for the CDR3 is TGCGCCAGCAGCTTGGATCCAGCGGGGAGTAATATGAATGAGCAGTTCTTC. Its translation: CASSLDPAGSNMNEQFF.

This chain's CDR3 is CASSRYGRPQGYNEQFF. The CDR3 DNA sequence: TGTGCCAGCAGTCGGTACGGACGGCCTCAAGGCTACAATGAGCAGTTCTTC. The V and J genes are TRBV5-6 and TRBJ2-1; no clear D. The V gene's germline CDR1 is SGHDT and CDR2 YYEEEE. V lost 5 bases and J lost 3, with 21 bases in between. This CDR3 comprises 17 residues.

The chain employs TRBV7-2 and TRBJ2-3, with D perhaps matching TRBD2 (5 bases). The CDR3 contains 12 residues. The germline CDR1 and CDR2 sequences are SGHTA and FQGNSA. V was pared by 5 bases and J by 6 bases, with 9 bases between. CDR3 region: CASSNRGDTQYF. CDR3 sequence (DNA): TGTGCCAGCAGCAACCGGGGTGATACGCAGTATTTT.

The chain couples TRBV15 to TRBJ2-7; D ambiguous. V lost 3 bases, J lost 3 bases, and 9 bases lay in between. This CDR3 is 13 amino acids long. Germline-derived CDR1 and CDR2 are LNHNV and YYDKDF (reference sequence). The CDR3 is CATSSGINYEQYF. CDR3 nucleotide sequence: TGTGCCACCAGCAGTGGCATCAACTACGAGCAGTACTTC. The full variable domain, its missing parts supplied by reference TRBV15 and TRBJ2-7, is DAMVIQNPRYQVTQFGKPVTLSCSQTLNHNVMYWYQQKSSQAPKLLFHYYDKDFNNEADTPDNFQSRRPNTSFCFLDIRSPGLGDTAMYLCATSSGINYEQYFGPGTRLTVT.

V is TRBV7-2 and J is TRBJ2-5; D gene ambiguous. The CDR3 runs to 15 residues. V lost 1 base, J lost 1 base, and 10 bases lay in between. Germline values: CDR1 SGHTA, CDR2 FQGNSA. In DNA, the CDR3 is TGTGCCAGCAGCTTAGGCGTCGGCAGCCAAGAGACCCAGTACTTC. Protein sequence: CASSLGVGSQETQYF. The full variable domain, completed using reference TRBV7-2 and TRBJ2-5, is GAGVSQSPSNKVTEKGKDVELRCDPISGHTALYWYRQSLGQGLEFLIYFQGNSAPDKSGLPSDRFSAERTGGSVSTLTIQRTQQEDSAVYLCASSLGVGSQETQYFGPGTRLLVL.